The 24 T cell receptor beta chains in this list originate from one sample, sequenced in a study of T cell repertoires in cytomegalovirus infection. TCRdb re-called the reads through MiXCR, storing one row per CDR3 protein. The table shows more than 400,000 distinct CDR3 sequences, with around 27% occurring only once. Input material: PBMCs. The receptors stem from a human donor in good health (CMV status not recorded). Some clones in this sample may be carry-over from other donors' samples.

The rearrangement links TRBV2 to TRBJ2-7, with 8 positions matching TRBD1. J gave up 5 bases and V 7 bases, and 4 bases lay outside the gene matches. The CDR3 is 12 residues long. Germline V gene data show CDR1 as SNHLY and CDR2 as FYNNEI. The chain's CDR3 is CASKAGGHEQYF. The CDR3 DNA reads TGTGCCAGCAAGGCAGGGGGCCACGAGCAGTACTTC.

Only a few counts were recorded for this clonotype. CDR3 in amino acids: CASSFETANTEAFF. Written as DNA, the CDR3 is TGTGCCAGCAGTTTTGAGACAGCGAACACTGAAGCTTTCTTT. The rearrangement joins TRBV6-6 to TRBJ1-1; tentatively, D is TRBD1 (5 bases). Germline lookup yields CDR1 MNHNY and CDR2 SVGAGI (reference sequence). This CDR3 region has 14 residues. Trimming stripped 4 bases from V and 1 base from J, with 10 bases between.

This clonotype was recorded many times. The CDR3 region is CASSSYPPGQGSDEQYF. CDR3 bases: TGTGCCAGCAGCTCCTACCCCCCGGGACAGGGGTCCGACGAGCAGTACTTC. The V gene is TRBV7-6, the J gene TRBJ2-7; 10 nucleotides line up with TRBD1. The germline V gene encodes CDR1 SGHVS and CDR2 FNYEAQ. Unmatched junction bases numbered 14, after V lost 4 bases and J lost 5 bases. This CDR3 is built from 17 residues.

This CDR3 reads CASSGTSGNYGYTF. For the CDR3, the DNA is TGTGCCAGCAGCGGAACCAGCGGGAACTATGGCTACACCTTC. The rearrangement uses TRBV9 and TRBJ1-2; unclear D gene. CDR3 length: 14 residues. The V gene's germline CDR1 is SGDLS and CDR2 YYNGEE. The germline V and J ends were trimmed by 3 bases and 2 bases, with 11 bases remaining between them.

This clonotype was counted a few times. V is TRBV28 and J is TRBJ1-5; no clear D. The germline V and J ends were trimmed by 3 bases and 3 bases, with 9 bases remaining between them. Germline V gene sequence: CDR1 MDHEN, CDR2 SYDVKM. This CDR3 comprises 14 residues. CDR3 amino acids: CASSLFGDNQPQHF. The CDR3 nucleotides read TGTGCCAGCAGTTTGTTCGGAGACAATCAGCCCCAGCATTTT. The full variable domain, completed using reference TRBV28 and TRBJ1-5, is DVKVTQSSRYLVKRTGEKVFLECVQDMDHENMFWYRQDPGLGLRLIYFSYDVKMKEKGDIPEGYSVSREKKERFSLILESASTNQTSMYLCASSLFGDNQPQHFGDGTRLSIL.

In nucleotides, the CDR3 is TGTGCCAGCAGCCCGAACGGGACAGGGATGAGGTGGCAAGAGACCCAGTACTTC. Encoded protein: CASSPNGTGMRWQETQYF. The chain couples TRBV11-2 to TRBJ2-5, with 9 bases fitting TRBD1. The CDR3 totals 18 residues. Trimming at V came to 5 bases and at J to 2 bases, leaving 15 bases not matched to a gene. The germline V gene encodes CDR1 SGHAT and CDR2 FQNNGV.

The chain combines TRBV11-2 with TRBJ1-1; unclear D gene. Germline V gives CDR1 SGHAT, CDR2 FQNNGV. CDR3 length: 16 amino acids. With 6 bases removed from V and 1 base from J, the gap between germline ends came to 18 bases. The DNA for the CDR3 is TGTGCCAGCAGTTCGACAAGGGCGAGTCAGAACACTGAAGCTTTCTTT. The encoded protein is CASSSTRASQNTEAFF.

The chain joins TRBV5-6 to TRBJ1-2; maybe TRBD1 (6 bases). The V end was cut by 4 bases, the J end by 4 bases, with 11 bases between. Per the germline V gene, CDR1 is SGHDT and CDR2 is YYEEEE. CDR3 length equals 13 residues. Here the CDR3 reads CASSIQGSYGYTF. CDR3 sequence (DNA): TGTGCCAGCAGCATACAGGGATCCTATGGCTACACCTTC.

CDR3 region: CASSQDILASGTYNEQFF. The CDR3 region has the DNA TGCGCCAGCAGCCAAGATATTTTGGCTAGCGGGACATACAATGAGCAGTTCTTC. The chain combines TRBV4-3 with TRBJ2-1; 9 bases agree with TRBD2. The CDR3 covers 18 residues. Germline trimming cut 0 bases from V and 4 bases from J; bases unmatched to any gene: 10. Per the germline V gene, CDR1 is LGHNA and CDR2 is YSLEER.

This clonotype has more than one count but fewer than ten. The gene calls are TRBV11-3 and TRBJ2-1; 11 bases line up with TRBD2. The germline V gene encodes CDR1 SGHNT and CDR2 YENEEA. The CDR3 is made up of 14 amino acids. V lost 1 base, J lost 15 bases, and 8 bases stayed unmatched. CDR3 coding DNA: TGTGCCAGCAGCTTAGTGGGTTCGGGACTAGCGGTGTTCTTC. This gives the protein CASSLVGSGLAVFF.

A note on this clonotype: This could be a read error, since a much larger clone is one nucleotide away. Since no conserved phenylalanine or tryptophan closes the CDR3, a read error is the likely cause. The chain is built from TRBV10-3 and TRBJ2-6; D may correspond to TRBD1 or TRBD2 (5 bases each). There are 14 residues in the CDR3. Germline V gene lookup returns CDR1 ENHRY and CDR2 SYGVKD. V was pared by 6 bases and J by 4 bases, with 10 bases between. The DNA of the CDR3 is TGTGCCATCAGCGGGGCCAACGGGGCCAACGTCCTGACTCTC. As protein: CAISGANGANVLTL.

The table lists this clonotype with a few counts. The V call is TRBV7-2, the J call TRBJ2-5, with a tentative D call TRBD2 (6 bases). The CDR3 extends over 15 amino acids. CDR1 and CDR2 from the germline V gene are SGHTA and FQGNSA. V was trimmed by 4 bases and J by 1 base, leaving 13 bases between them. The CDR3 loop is CASSWGTPIQETQYF. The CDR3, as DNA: TGTGCCAGCAGCTGGGGGACTCCGATCCAAGAGACCCAGTACTTC.

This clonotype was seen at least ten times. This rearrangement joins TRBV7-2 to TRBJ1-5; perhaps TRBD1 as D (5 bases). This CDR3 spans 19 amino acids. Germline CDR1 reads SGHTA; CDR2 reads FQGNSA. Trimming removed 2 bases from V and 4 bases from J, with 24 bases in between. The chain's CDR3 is CASSLRWGGEEGINQPQHF. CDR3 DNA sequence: TGTGCCAGCAGCTTACGGTGGGGGGGGGAAGAGGGGATAAATCAGCCCCAGCATTTT.

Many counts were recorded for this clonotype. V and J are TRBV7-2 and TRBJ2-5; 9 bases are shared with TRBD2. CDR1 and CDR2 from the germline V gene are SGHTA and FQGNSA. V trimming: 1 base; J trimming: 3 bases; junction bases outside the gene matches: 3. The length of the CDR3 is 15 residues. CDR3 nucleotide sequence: TGTGCCAGCAGCTTAGGTAGCGGGAGTGAAGAGACCCAGTACTTC. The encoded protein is CASSLGSGSEETQYF.

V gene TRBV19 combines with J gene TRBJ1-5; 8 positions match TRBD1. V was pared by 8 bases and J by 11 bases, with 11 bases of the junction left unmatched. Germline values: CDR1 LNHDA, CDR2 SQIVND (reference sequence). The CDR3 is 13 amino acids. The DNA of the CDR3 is TGTGCCAGTGCTAGTACAGGGGGTCGAGCCCAGCATTTT. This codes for CASASTGGRAQHF.

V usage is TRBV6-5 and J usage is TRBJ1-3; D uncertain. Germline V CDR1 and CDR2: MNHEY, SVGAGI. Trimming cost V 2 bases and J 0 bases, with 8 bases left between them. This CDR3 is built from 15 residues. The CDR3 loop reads CASSYDGASGNTIYF. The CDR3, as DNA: TGTGCCAGCAGTTACGACGGCGCCTCTGGAAACACCATATATTTT.

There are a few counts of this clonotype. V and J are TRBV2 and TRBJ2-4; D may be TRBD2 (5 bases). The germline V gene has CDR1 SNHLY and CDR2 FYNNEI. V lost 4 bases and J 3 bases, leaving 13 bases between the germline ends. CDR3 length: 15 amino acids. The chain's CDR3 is CASSAVGRIKNIQYF. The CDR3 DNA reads TGTGCCAGCAGTGCGGTGGGGAGAATCAAAAACATTCAGTACTTC.

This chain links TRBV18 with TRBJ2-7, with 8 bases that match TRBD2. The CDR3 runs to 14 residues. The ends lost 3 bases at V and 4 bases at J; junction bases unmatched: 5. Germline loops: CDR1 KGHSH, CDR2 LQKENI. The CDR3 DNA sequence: TGTGCCAGCTCACCGGCCGGGACTAGGTACGAGCAGTACTTC. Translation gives CASSPAGTRYEQYF.

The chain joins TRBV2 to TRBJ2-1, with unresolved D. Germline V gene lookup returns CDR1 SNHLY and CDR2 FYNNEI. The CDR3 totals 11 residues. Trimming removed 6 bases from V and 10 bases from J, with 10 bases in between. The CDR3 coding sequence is TGTGCCAGCAGGGCCTATCGCGAGCAGTTCTTC. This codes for CASRAYREQFF.

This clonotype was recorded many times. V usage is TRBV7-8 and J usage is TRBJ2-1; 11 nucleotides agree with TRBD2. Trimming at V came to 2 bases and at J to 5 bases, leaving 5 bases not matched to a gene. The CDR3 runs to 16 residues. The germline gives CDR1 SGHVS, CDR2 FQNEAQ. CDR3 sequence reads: CASSLPGTSGHNEQFF. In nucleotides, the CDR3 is TGTGCCAGCAGCTTACCCGGGACTAGCGGTCACAATGAGCAGTTCTTC.

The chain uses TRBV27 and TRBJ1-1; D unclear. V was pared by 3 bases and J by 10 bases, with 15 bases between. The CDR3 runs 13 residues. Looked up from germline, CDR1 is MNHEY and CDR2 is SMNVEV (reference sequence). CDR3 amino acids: CASSFYPGDRAFF. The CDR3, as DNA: TGTGCCAGCAGTTTTTACCCCGGGGATCGAGCTTTCTTT.

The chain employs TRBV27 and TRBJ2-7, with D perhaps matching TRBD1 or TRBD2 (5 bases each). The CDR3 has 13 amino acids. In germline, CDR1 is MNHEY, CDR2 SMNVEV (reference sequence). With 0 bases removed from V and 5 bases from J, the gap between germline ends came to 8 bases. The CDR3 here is CASSLSRDHEQYF. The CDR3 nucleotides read TGTGCCAGCAGTTTATCGAGGGACCACGAGCAGTACTTC.

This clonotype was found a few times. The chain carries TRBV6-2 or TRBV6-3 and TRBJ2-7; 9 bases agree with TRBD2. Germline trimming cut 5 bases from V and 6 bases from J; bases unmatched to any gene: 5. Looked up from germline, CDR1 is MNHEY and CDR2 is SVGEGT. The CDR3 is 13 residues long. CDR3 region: CASSRWTSVEQYV. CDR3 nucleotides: TGTGCCAGCAGTCGGTGGACTAGCGTCGAGCAGTACGTC.

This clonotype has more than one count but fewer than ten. CDR3 loop: CASRSGTRANEQFF. CDR3 nucleotides: TGTGCCAGCAGGTCCGGGACTAGGGCGAATGAGCAGTTCTTC. This chain connects TRBV6-1 to TRBJ2-1; 8 bases agree with TRBD2. The CDR3 covers 14 residues. The V gene end was trimmed by 6 bases and the J gene end by 7 bases; junction bases not matched to a gene: 8. CDR1 is MNHNS, CDR2 SASEGT, per germline.